This T cell receptor beta chain was sequenced in a study of blood T cell repertoires in COVID-19. About the research overall: T cells, B-cell-depleted T cells, or PBMCs supplied cDNA or gDNA.

TCRdb's table, derived via immunoSEQ multiplex PCR, lists solely in-frame clones and lacks some. The sample contains over 250,000 clones, 88% of which appear only once. A word on this clone: No DNA is shown, since the ends of the CDR3 on it are uncertain; the CDR3 is the one TCRdb lists.

The germline V gene has CDR1 MDHEN and CDR2 SYDVKM. The CDR3 has 15 residues if both end residues are counted. This chain uses TRBV28 with TRBJ1-3; the table's D call, TRBD1, has no DNA check behind it. The receptor was isolated from a woman in her fifties or sixties who had recovered from COVID-19. Sequenced sample: PBMCs or T cells enriched from blood (not recorded which). The chain's CDR3 is CASSSSSSLGNTIYF.